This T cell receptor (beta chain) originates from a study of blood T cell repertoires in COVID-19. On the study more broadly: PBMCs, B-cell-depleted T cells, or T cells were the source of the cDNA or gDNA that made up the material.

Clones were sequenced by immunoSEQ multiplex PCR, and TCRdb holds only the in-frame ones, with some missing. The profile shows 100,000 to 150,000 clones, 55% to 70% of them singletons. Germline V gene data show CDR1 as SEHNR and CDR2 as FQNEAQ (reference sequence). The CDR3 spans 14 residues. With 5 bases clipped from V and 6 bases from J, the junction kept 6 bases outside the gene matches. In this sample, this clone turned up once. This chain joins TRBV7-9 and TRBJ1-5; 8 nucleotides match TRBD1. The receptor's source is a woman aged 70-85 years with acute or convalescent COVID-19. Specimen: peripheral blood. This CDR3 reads CASSQGQVGQPQHF. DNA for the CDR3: TGTGCCAGCAGCCAGGGACAGGTGGGTCAGCCCCAGCATTTT.